The 27 T cell receptor beta chains reported below all come from one sample, sequenced in a study of blood T cell repertoires in COVID-19. Sequencing used immunoSEQ multiplex PCR; TCRdb keeps in-frame clones, though not all of them. The table records over 250,000 clones, approximately 87% of them present only once. Sequencing used PBMCs or T cells enriched from blood (not recorded which). These receptors were obtained from a woman in her twenties or thirties who had recovered from COVID-19.

The CDR3 nucleotides are TGTGCCAGCAGTTTAACCGGAGACTGGGCCAACGTCCTGACTTTC. It translates to CASSLTGDWANVLTF. The chain joins TRBV28 to TRBJ2-6; D unresolved. The ends were cut back, 2 bases at V and 5 bases at J, with 10 bases in the middle. This CDR3 is built from 15 residues. Germline assignment: CDR1 MDHEN and CDR2 SYDVKM.

The chain has TRBV18 and TRBJ2-7; maybe TRBD1 (7 bases). The V end was cut by 6 bases, the J end by 6 bases, with 18 bases between. Per germline, CDR1 KGHSH and CDR2 LQKENI. This CDR3 is built from 14 residues. The CDR3 DNA sequence: TGTGCCAGCTCCCTAGGGCAGGGGGGACGCGAGCAGTACTTC. It is translated as CASSLGQGGREQYF.

The chain combines TRBV28 with TRBJ1-6; a possible D gene is TRBD1 (5 bases). V was shortened by 6 bases and J by 7 bases, with 19 bases between the two germline ends. CDR1 MDHEN and CDR2 SYDVKM come from the germline V gene. The CDR3 is 16 residues long. The chain's CDR3 is CASRTRDSGPNSPLHF. The CDR3 DNA follows: TGTGCCAGCAGAACCAGGGACTCGGGGCCAAATTCACCCCTCCACTTT.

The chain recombines TRBV29-1 with TRBJ1-1; D might be TRBD1 (5 bases). Trimming pared 5 bases from V and 7 bases from J, leaving 20 bases between. CDR3 size: 14 residues. Germline-derived CDR1 and CDR2 are SQVTM and ANQGSEA. The DNA for the CDR3 is TGCAGCGTTAACACGGGGGACGGATACAATGAAGCTTTCTTT. Amino acids: CSVNTGDGYNEAFF. The full variable domain, its missing parts supplied by reference TRBV29-1 and TRBJ1-1, is SAVISQKPSRDICQRGTSLTIQCQVDSQVTMMFWYRQQPGQSLTLIATANQGSEATYESGFVIDKFPISRPNLTFSTLTVSNMSPEDSSIYLCSVNTGDGYNEAFFGQGTRLTVV.

V is TRBV7-2 and J is TRBJ1-2, with D perhaps matching TRBD1 (5 bases). This CDR3 comprises 14 residues. Looked up from germline, CDR1 is SGHTA and CDR2 is FQGNSA. The germline V and J ends were trimmed by 2 bases and 7 bases, with 14 bases remaining between them. CDR3 residues: CASSLRIGGVGYTF. The CDR3 DNA sequence: TGTGCCAGCAGCTTACGTATTGGGGGGGTTGGCTACACCTTC.

J is TRBJ1-1 and V is TRBV6-2 or TRBV6-3, with TRBD1 matching over 11 bases. CDR3 length equals 17 residues. Germline V gene data show CDR1 as MNHEY and CDR2 as SVGEGT. The V segment lost 0 bases and the J segment 1 base; nucleotides outside the gene matches: 4. As DNA, the CDR3 is TGTGCCAGCAGTTACTCGGACAGGGGGCATTGGAACACTGAAGCTTTCTTT. Protein product: CASSYSDRGHWNTEAFF.

The chain links TRBV18 to TRBJ1-6, with no clear D. Germline CDR1 KGHSH, CDR2 LQKENI. V was shortened by 6 bases and J by 4 bases, with 4 bases between the two germline ends. CDR3 length equals 12 residues. This CDR3 reads CASSLYNSPLHF. DNA for the CDR3: TGTGCCAGCTCCTTATATAATTCACCCCTCCACTTT.

The V gene is TRBV11-2, the J gene TRBJ2-7; tentative D call: TRBD1 (5 bases). Germline V gene lookup returns CDR1 SGHAT and CDR2 FQNNGV. The CDR3 totals 15 residues. Deletions cut 1 base from V and 2 bases from J, with 12 bases between. This CDR3 reads CASSLGGRVPYEQYF. CDR3 in DNA: TGTGCCAGCAGCTTAGGGGGCAGGGTCCCCTACGAGCAGTACTTC.

The V and J genes are TRBV5-4 and TRBJ1-1; D not resolved. The CDR3 covers 16 residues. The V gene lost 5 bases and the J gene lost 2 bases, with 19 bases spanning the gap. CDR1 and CDR2 (germline): SGHNT, YYREEE (reference sequence). The CDR3 here is CASRPDAGVRNTEAFF. The CDR3 region has the DNA TGTGCCAGCAGGCCTGATGCCGGGGTTAGAAACACTGAAGCTTTCTTT.

This clone has a handful of counts. The rearrangement uses TRBV5-1 and TRBJ1-2, with D unresolved. There are 14 residues in the CDR3. Germline CDR1 SGHRS, CDR2 YFSETQ. V was pared by 1 base and J by 8 bases, with 15 bases between. Written as DNA, the CDR3 is TGCGCCAGCAGCTTGTCCCCAACCCAACTGGGCTACACCTTC. This encodes CASSLSPTQLGYTF.

The V gene is TRBV11-2, the J gene TRBJ1-1; TRBD1 matches 7 bases. The CDR3 contains 15 residues. Germline values: CDR1 SGHAT, CDR2 FQNNGV. The V segment lost 1 base and the J segment 0 bases; nucleotides outside the gene matches: 2. DNA of the CDR3: TGTGCCAGCAGCTTAGTTACAGGGGTGAACACTGAAGCTTTCTTT. Protein product: CASSLVTGVNTEAFF.

This clone was seen only once. CDR3 sequence: CASSLQGQGANGYTF. The CDR3 coding sequence is TGTGCCAGCAGCCTACAGGGACAGGGGGCGAATGGCTACACCTTC. This chain links TRBV5-4 with TRBJ1-2; 12 nucleotides line up with TRBD1. From germline, CDR1 is SGHNT and CDR2 YYREEE (reference sequence). J was trimmed by 6 bases and V by 4 bases; bases with no gene match: 7. This CDR3 has 15 amino acids. The full variable domain, its missing parts supplied by reference TRBV5-4 and TRBJ1-2, is ETGVTQSPTHLIKTRGQQVTLRCSSQSGHNTVSWYQQALGQGPQFIFQYYREEENGRGNFPPRFSGLQFPNYSSELNVNALELDDSALYLCASSLQGQGANGYTFGSGTRLTVV.

The V and J genes are TRBV5-1 and TRBJ2-3; no definite D call. This CDR3 spans 14 amino acids. V was trimmed by 2 bases and J by 0 bases, leaving 7 bases between them. Germline CDR1 and CDR2: SGHRS and YFSETQ. CDR3 nucleotides: TGCGCCAGCAGCTTTCAGGTTAGCACAGATACGCAGTATTTT. It specifies CASSFQVSTDTQYF.

Here the CDR3 DNA reads TGTGCCAGCAGTATTGACAGGGCAAGCAATCAGCCCCAGCATTTT. Translated: CASSIDRASNQPQHF. The chain has TRBV28 and TRBJ1-5; TRBD1 aligns across 7 bases. V was pared by 5 bases and J by 1 base, with 5 bases of the junction left unmatched. The CDR3 runs to 15 residues. In germline, CDR1 is MDHEN, CDR2 SYDVKM.

The rearrangement uses TRBV5-4 and TRBJ2-3, with 7 bases matching TRBD2. The CDR3 is 15 amino acids. J lost 1 base, V lost 1 base, and 3 bases had no gene match. From germline, CDR1 is SGHNT and CDR2 YYREEE (reference sequence). CDR3 protein: CASSLPGRGTDTQYF. As DNA, the CDR3 is TGTGCCAGCAGCTTGCCAGGGAGGGGCACAGATACGCAGTATTTT.

The chain uses TRBV3-1 (or the pseudogene TRBV3-2) and TRBJ2-7; D gene uncertain. The V gene lost 6 bases and the J gene lost 2 bases, with 11 bases spanning the gap. CDR1 LGHDT and CDR2 YNNKEL come from the germline V gene (reference sequence). The CDR3 contains 13 residues. This chain's CDR3 is CASRALGAYEQYF. In DNA form, the CDR3 reads TGTGCCAGCAGGGCCCTTGGAGCCTACGAGCAGTACTTC.

This clone showed up just once. V gene TRBV6-1 combines with J gene TRBJ2-5, with TRBD2 as a possible D gene (6 bases). The CDR3 length is 16 residues. Germline V gene data show CDR1 as MNHNS and CDR2 as SASEGT. V was cut by 3 bases and J by 4 bases, with 18 bases left in between. CDR3 loop: CASSDAGRGRRETQYF. For the CDR3, the DNA is TGTGCCAGCAGTGATGCGGGGCGGGGCCGTAGAGAGACCCAGTACTTC.

This clone was recorded a few times. The genes are TRBV7-8 and TRBJ1-5, with a weak D call TRBD1 (5 bases). V gave up 5 bases and J gave up 3 bases, with 14 bases separating them. Germline CDR1 reads SGHVS; CDR2 reads FQNEAQ. The length of the CDR3 is 15 residues. The CDR3 spells CASSAGSGYNQPQHF. CDR3 coding DNA: TGTGCCAGCAGCGCAGGGAGCGGGTACAATCAGCCCCAGCATTTT. The full variable domain, in which reference TRBV7-8 and TRBJ1-5 provide the parts outside the CDR3, is GAGVSQSPRYKVAKRGQDVALRCDPISGHVSLFWYQQALGQGPEFLTYFQNEAQLDKSGLPSDRFFAERPEGSVSTLKIQRTQQEDSAVYLCASSAGSGYNQPQHFGDGTRLSIL.

The rearrangement uses TRBV30 and TRBJ1-3; D perhaps matches TRBD1 (6 bases). V was cut by 0 bases and J by 4 bases, with 7 bases left in between. Germline assignment: CDR1 GTSNPN and CDR2 SVGIG (reference sequence). The CDR3 totals 13 residues. CDR3 DNA sequence: TGTGCCTGGAGTGTAGGACAGGGAAACACCATATATTTT. Translating it yields CAWSVGQGNTIYF.

The chain has TRBV25-1 and TRBJ1-5; 7 nucleotides match TRBD1. Germline CDR1 reads MGHDK; CDR2 reads SYGVNS. Trimming took 3 bases from V and 7 from J; bases not matched to a gene: 6. This CDR3 has 14 amino acids. The CDR3 protein is CASSDHRGHQPQHF. CDR3 nucleotides: TGTGCCAGCAGTGATCACAGGGGTCACCAGCCCCAGCATTTT.

The chain's CDR3 is CASSPPLYNSPLHF. CDR3 DNA sequence: TGTGCCAGCTCACCACCCCTCTATAATTCACCCCTCCACTTT. The V and J genes are TRBV18 and TRBJ1-6; D not resolved. Germline V lookup: CDR1 KGHSH, CDR2 LQKENI. The CDR3 is 14 amino acids. The V end lost 0 bases, the J end lost 3 bases, and 3 bases lay between the germline ends.

The V gene is TRBV6-5, the J gene TRBJ1-2, with TRBD1 identical over 7 bases. In germline, CDR1 is MNHEY, CDR2 SVGAGI. The CDR3 sequence is 15 residues long. V gave up 4 bases and J gave up 1 base; unmatched junction bases: 6. As DNA, the CDR3 is TGTGCCAGCAGTTCAAACAGGGGCATTAACTATGGCTACACCTTC. Translating it yields CASSSNRGINYGYTF.

The genes are TRBV5-6 and TRBJ2-5; TRBD1 aligns across 10 bases. Germline CDR1 reads SGHDT; CDR2 reads YYEEEE. V trimming: 0 bases; J trimming: 14 bases; junction bases outside the gene matches: 1. This CDR3 has 11 residues. CDR3 residues: CASSLGDRGYF. The CDR3 DNA reads as TGTGCCAGCAGCTTGGGGGACAGGGGATACTTC.

The chain carries TRBV19 and TRBJ2-7, with D possibly matching TRBD2 (6 bases). The V end was cut by 4 bases, the J end by 6 bases, with 13 bases between. The CDR3 consists of 13 residues. Germline CDR1 is LNHDA and CDR2 is SQIVND (reference sequence). The DNA of the CDR3 is TGTGCCAGTAGTACGATGCGGGGCAGCGAGCAGTACTTC. Translated, it gives CASSTMRGSEQYF.

This chain links TRBV13 with TRBJ1-1; 10 bases agree with TRBD1. The CDR3 extends over 17 amino acids. CDR1 is PRHDT, CDR2 FYEKMQ, per germline (reference sequence). With V trimmed by 1 base and J by 4 bases, 9 bases remained unmatched. In DNA form, the CDR3 reads TGTGCCAGCAGCTTAGAGGGGGGGACAGGGGTCGGCACTGAAGCTTTCTTT. This sequence encodes CASSLEGGTGVGTEAFF. The entire variable domain, with the rest obtained from reference TRBV13 and TRBJ1-1, is as follows: AAGVIQSPRHLIKEKRETATLKCYPIPRHDTVYWYQQGPGQDPQFLISFYEKMQSDKGSIPDRFSAQQFSDYHSELNMSSLELGDSALYFCASSLEGGTGVGTEAFFGQGTRLTVV.

The rearrangement links TRBV9 to TRBJ1-2, with 9 bases aligning to TRBD1. The CDR3 length is 17 residues. After removal of 0 bases from V and 8 bases from J, the junction contained 14 bases not matched to a gene. Germline CDR1 SGDLS, CDR2 YYNGEE. The DNA of the CDR3 is TGTGCCAGCAGCGTAGATGGCTCGACAGGGGGTATCCTGGGCTACACCTTC. Its translation is CASSVDGSTGGILGYTF.

The CDR3 spells CASSEPGQGLIGANVLTF. The CDR3 DNA follows: TGTGCCAGCAGCGAACCGGGACAGGGCCTTATCGGGGCCAACGTCCTGACTTTC. The chain joins TRBV7-9 to TRBJ2-6, with 9 bases fitting TRBD1. CDR1 SEHNR and CDR2 FQNEAQ come from the germline V gene (reference sequence). Unmatched junction bases numbered 12, after V lost 5 bases and J lost 4 bases. CDR3 length equals 18 residues. The full variable domain, rest sourced from reference TRBV7-9 and TRBJ2-6, is DTGVSQNPRHKITKRGQNVTFRCDPISEHNRLYWYRQTLGQGPEFLTYFQNEAQLEKSRLLSDRFSAERPKGSFSTLEIQRTEQGDSAMYLCASSEPGQGLIGANVLTFGAGSRLTVL.